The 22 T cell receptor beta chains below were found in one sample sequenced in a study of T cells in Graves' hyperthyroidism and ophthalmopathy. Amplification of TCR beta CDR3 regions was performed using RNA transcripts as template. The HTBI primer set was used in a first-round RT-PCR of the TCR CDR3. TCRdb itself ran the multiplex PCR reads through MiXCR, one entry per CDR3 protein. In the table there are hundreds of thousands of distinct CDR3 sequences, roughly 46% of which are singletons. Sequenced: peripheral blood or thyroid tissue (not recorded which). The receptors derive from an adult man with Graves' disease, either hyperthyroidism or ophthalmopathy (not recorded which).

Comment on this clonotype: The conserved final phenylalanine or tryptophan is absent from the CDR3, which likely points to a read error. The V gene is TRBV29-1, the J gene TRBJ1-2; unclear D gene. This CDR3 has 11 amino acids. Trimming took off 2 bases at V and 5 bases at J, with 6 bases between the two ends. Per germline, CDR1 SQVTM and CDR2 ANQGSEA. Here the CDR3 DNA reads TGCAGCGTTGAATCCGGGTATGGCTACACCCTC. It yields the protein CSVESGYGYTL.

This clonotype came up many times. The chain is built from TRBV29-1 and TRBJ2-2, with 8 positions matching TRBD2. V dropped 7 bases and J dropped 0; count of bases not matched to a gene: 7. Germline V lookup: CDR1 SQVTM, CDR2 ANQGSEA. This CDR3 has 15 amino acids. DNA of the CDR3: TGCAGCGCTATAGCGGGGCTAACGAACACCGGGGAGCTGTTTTTT. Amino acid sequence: CSAIAGLTNTGELFF.

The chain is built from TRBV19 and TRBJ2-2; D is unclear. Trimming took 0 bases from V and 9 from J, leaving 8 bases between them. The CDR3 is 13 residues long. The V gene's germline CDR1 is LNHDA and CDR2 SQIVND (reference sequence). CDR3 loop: CASSIDIDRELFF. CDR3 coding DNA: TGTGCCAGTAGTATAGATATAGACAGGGAGCTGTTTTTT.

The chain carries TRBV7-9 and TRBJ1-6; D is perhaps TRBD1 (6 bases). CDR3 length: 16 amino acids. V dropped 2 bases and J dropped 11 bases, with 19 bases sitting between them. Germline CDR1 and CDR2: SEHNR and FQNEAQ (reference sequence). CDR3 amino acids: CASSLSLGGGGTPLHF. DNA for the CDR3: TGTGCCAGCAGCTTAAGTCTTGGCGGGGGCGGTACACCCCTCCACTTT.

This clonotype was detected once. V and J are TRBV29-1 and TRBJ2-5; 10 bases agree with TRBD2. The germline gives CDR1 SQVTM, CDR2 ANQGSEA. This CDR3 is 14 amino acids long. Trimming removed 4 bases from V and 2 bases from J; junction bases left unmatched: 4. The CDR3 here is CSVAASGGQETQYF. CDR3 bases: TGCAGCGTTGCGGCTAGCGGGGGACAAGAGACCCAGTACTTC.

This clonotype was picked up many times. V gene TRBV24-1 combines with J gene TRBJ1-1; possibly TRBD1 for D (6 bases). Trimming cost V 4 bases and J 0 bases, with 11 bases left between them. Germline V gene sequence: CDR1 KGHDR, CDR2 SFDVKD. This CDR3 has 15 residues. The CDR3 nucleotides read TGTGCCACCAGTGACGACACAGGGATGAACACTGAAGCTTTCTTT. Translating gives CATSDDTGMNTEAFF.

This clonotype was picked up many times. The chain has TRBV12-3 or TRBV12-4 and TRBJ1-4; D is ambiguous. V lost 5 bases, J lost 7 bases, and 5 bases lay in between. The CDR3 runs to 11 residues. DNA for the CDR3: TGTGCCAGCAGTGACGGTGAAAAACTGTTTTTT. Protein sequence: CASSDGEKLFF.

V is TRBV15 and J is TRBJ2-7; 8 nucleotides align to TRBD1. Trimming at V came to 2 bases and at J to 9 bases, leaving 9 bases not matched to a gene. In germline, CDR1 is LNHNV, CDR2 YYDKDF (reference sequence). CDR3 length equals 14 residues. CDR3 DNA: TGTGCCACCAGCAGACACGGACAGGGAGAGGGGCAGTACTTC. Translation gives CATSRHGQGEGQYF.

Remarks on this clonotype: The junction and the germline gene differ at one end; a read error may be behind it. CDR3 bases: TGTGCCATCAGTTACTCCGGGACAGGGGACTACGAGCAGTACTTC. Its translation: CAISYSGTGDYEQYF. The V gene is TRBV6-5, the J gene TRBJ2-7; TRBD1 aligns across 10 bases. Per germline, CDR1 MNHEY and CDR2 SVGAGI. This CDR3 region has 15 residues.

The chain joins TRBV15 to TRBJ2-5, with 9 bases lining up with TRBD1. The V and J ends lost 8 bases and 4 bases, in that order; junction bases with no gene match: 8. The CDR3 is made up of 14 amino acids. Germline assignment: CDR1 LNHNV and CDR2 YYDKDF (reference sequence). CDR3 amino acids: CATSRDRAGETQYF. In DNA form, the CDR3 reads TGTGCCACCTCTCGGGACAGGGCAGGAGAGACCCAGTACTTC.

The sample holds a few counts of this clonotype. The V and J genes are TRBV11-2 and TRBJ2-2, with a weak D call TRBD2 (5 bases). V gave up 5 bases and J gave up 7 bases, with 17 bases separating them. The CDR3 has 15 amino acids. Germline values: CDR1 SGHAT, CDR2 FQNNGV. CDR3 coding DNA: TGTGCCAGCAGCACAACGGACTCGCGAGACGGGGAGCTGTTTTTT. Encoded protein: CASSTTDSRDGELFF.

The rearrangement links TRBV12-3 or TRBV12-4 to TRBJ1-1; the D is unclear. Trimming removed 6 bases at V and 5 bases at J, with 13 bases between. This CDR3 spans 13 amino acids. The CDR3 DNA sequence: TGTGCCAGCAGACCCGGTGGGTGGACTGAAGCTTTCTTT. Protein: CASRPGGWTEAFF.

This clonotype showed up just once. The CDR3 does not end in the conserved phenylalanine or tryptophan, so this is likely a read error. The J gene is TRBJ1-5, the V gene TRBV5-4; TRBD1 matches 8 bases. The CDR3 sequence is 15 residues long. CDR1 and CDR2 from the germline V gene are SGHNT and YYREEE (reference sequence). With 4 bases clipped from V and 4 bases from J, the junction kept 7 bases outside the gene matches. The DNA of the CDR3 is TGTGCCAGCAGCACCGGGACAGGCCTTAATCAGCCCCAGCATCTT. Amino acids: CASSTGTGLNQPQHL.

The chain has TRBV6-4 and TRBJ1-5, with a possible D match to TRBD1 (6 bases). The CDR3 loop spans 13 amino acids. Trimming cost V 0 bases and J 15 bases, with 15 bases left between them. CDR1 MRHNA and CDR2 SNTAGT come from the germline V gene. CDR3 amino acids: CASSDSGGGARHF. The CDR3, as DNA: TGTGCCAGCAGTGACTCAGGGGGGGGGGCCCGGCATTTT.

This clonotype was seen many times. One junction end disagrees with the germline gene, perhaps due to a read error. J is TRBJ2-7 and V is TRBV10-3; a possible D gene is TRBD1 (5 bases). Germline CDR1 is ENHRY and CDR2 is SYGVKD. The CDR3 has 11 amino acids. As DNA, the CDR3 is TGTGCCATCAGTGACTTGGGGCCCTTCAACTTC. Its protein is CAISDLGPFNF.

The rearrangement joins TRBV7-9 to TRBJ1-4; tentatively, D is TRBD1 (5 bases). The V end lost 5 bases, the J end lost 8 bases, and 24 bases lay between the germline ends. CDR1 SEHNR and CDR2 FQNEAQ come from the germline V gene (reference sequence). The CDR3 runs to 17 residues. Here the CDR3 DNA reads TGTGCCAGCAGCCCGCTTTGGGACGCGGTAGGACGGGAAAAACTGTTTTTT. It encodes CASSPLWDAVGREKLFF.

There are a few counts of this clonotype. The CDR3 here is CAASTGFGNTIYF. The CDR3, as DNA: TGTGCCGCTTCGACAGGGTTTGGAAACACCATATATTTT. This sequence joins TRBV24-1 and TRBJ1-3; 7 nucleotides align to TRBD1. J lost 3 bases, V lost 12 bases, and 7 bases had no gene match. This CDR3 spans 13 amino acids. The germline gives CDR1 KGHDR, CDR2 SFDVKD.

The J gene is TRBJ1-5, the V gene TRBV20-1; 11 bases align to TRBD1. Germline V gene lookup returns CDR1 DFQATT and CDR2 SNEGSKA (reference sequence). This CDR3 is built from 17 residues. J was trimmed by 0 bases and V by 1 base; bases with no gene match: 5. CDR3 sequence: CSARVGDRGYSNQPQHF. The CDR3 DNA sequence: TGCAGTGCTAGAGTGGGGGACAGGGGGTATAGCAATCAGCCCCAGCATTTT.

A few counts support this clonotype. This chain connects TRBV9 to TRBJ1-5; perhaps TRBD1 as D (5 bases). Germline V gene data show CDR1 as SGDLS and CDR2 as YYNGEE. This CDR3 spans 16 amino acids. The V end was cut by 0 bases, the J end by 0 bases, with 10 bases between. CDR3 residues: CASSVGLGGSNQPQHF. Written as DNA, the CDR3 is TGTGCCAGCAGCGTAGGTCTCGGGGGTAGCAATCAGCCCCAGCATTTT.

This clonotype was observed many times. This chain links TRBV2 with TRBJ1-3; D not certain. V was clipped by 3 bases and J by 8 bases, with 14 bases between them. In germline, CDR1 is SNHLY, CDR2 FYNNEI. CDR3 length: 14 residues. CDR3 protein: CASSEGRYWDTIYF. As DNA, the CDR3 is TGTGCCAGCAGTGAGGGCAGGTATTGGGACACCATATATTTT.

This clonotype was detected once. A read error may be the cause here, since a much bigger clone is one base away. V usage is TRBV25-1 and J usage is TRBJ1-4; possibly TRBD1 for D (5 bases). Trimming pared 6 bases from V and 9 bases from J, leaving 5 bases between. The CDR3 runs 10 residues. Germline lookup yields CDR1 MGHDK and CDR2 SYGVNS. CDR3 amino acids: CASRGQKLFF. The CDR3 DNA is TGTGCCAGCAGGGGGCAAAAACTGTTTTTT.

The CDR3 region is CSARDDLSYEQYF. In nucleotides, the CDR3 is TGCAGTGCTAGGGACGACTTGTCCTACGAGCAGTACTTC. V gene TRBV20-1 combines with J gene TRBJ2-7; D is undetermined. In germline, CDR1 is DFQATT, CDR2 SNEGSKA (reference sequence). The V and J ends lost 3 bases and 1 base respectively, with 10 bases between them. This CDR3 spans 13 amino acids.